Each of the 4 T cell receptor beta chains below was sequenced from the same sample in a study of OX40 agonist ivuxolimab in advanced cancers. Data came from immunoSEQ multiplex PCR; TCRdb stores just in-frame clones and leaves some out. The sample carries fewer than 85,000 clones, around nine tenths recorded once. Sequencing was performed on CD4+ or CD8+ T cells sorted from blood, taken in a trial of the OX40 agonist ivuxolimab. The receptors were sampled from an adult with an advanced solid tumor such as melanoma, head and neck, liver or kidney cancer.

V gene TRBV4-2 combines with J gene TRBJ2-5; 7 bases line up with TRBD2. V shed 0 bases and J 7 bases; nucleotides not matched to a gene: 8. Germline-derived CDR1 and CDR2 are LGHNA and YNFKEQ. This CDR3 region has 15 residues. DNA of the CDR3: TGTGCCAGCAGCCAAGATCGGGGCGGGAGATGGACCCAGTACTTC. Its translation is CASSQDRGGRWTQYF.

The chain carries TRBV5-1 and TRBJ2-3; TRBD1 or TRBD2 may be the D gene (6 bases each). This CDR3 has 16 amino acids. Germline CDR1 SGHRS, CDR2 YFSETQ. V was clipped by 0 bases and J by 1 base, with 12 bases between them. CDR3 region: CASSLAERGGTDTQYF. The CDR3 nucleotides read TGCGCCAGCAGCTTGGCCGAAAGGGGGGGCACAGATACGCAGTATTTT.

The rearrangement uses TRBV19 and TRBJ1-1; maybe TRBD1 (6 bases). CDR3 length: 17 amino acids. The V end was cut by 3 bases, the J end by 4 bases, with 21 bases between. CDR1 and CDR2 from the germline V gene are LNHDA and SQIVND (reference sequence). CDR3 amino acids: CASSMIPRPGVSTEAFF. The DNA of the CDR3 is TGTGCCAGTAGTATGATACCCCGGCCAGGGGTGAGCACTGAAGCTTTCTTT.

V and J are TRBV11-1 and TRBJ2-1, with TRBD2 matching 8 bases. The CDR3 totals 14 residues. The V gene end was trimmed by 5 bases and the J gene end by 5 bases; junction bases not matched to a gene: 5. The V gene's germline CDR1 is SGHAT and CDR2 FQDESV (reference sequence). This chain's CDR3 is CASSTSGSHNEQFF. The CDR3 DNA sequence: TGTGCCAGCAGCACCAGCGGGAGTCACAATGAGCAGTTCTTC.